This is a list of T cell receptor beta chains from one sample in a study of T cell clonotyping in hematopoietic cell transplantation. Generated by immunoSEQ multiplex PCR, the TCRdb table keeps only in-frame clones and is missing some. The sample has 40,000 to 55,000 clones, approximately 94% seen once. Source material: peripheral blood mononuclear cells. Receptors originate from a woman between 45 and 65 years old in good health. Some clones in this sample may be carry-over from other donors' samples. Each CDR3 is given with its conserved first and last residue. A D gene is named only where the DNA matches it firmly. Clone size is not always given. Where it is, it says once, few, many or a class for expanded clones.

V gene	D gene	J gene	clone size	CDR3 DNA	CDR3 protein
TRBV6-6	.	TRBJ2-7	.	TGTGCCAGCAGTTATATGGGCGGCCTCTACGAGCAGTACTTC	CASSYMGGLYEQYF
TRBV6-6	.	TRBJ2-7	.	TGTGCCAGCAGTTACGAGTACGAGCAGTACTTC	CASSYEYEQYF
TRBV9	.	TRBJ2-3	.	TGTGCCAGCAGCGTAGTGGACGGAGCCTACACAGATACGCAGTATTTT	CASSVVDGAYTDTQYF
TRBV2	.	TRBJ2-3	.	TGTGCCAGCATTGGGGCAGGTATCACAGATACGCAGTATTTT	CASIGAGITDTQYF
TRBV21-1	.	TRBJ2-7	.	TGTGCCAGCAGACCGGGACCGAGGTACGAGCAGTACTTC	CASRPGPRYEQYF
TRBV19	.	TRBJ2-1	.	TGTGCCAGTACAGGGCGTACCTACAATGAGCAGTTCTTC	CASTGRTYNEQFF
TRBV2	TRBD1	TRBJ1-5	.	TGTGCCAGTGCGACTACAGGGGGCCTCCAGCCCCAGCATTTT	CASATTGGLQPQHF
TRBV28	TRBD2	TRBJ2-3	.	TGTGCCAACAAAGCGGGGGGCACAGATACGCAGTATTTT	CANKAGGTDTQYF
TRBV7-2	TRBD1	TRBJ2-5	.	TGTGCCAGCAGCTTAGGAGGGGGCAGAGAGACCCAGTACTTC	CASSLGGGRETQYF
TRBV5-1	TRBD1	TRBJ1-2	.	TGCGCCAGCAGCAGCACCGGGACAGGGTATGGCTACACCTTC	CASSSTGTGYGYTF
TRBV10-3	.	TRBJ1-5	once	TGTGCCATCAGTGAGTCTGGGAATCAGCCCCAGCATTTT	CAISESGNQPQHF
TRBV6-5	.	TRBJ1-1	.	TGTGCCAGCAGTTATAATCCCGATCGGGTGAACACTGAAGCTTTCTTT	CASSYNPDRVNTEAFF
TRBV10-3	TRBD1	TRBJ1-3	.	TGTGCCATTGCCGGGACAGCGAGCTCTGGAAACACCATATATTTT	CAIAGTASSGNTIYF
TRBV19	.	TRBJ1-2	.	TGTGCCAGTAGTGTGACCCGAGGGTCTAACTATGGCTACACCTTC	CASSVTRGSNYGYTF
TRBV19	.	TRBJ2-1	few	TGTGCCAGTAGCCCCTTTCCCGGGACAAACTCCTACAATGAGCAGTTCTTC	CASSPFPGTNSYNEQFF
TRBV5-4	TRBD2	TRBJ2-5	once	TGTGCCAGCAGCTTGGGAGGCGGGGAGGGAGAGACCCAGTACTTC	CASSLGGGEGETQYF
TRBV4-2	.	TRBJ1-4	.	TGTGCCATTTGCTGGGTTAATGAAAAACTGTTTTTT	CAICWVNEKLFF
TRBV27	.	TRBJ2-7	.	TGTGCCAGCTCCCCGGGGGGACAGTACGAGCAGTACTTC	CASSPGGQYEQYF
TRBV7-2	.	TRBJ1-6	.	TGTGCCAGCAGCTCCTTGGGTATGGAGTCACCCCTCCACTTT	CASSSLGMESPLHF
TRBV25-1	TRBD1	TRBJ1-3	.	TGTGCCAGCAGTGAATTGGGGGCCAGGGGGCTGGATGGAAACACCATATATTTT	CASSELGARGLDGNTIYF
TRBV7-2	TRBD2	TRBJ2-5	.	TGTGCCAGCCGATTAAAGGGCGGGGGGGCGGAGACCCAGTACTTC	CASRLKGGGAETQYF
TRBV5-8	.	TRBJ1-1	.	TGTGCCAGCAGCTTGGTAATGGGGGGGAACACTGAAGCTTTCTTT	CASSLVMGGNTEAFF
TRBV25-1	TRBD2	TRBJ2-7	.	TGTGCCAGCAGTGTTAGCGGGCGATACGAGCAGTACTTC	CASSVSGRYEQYF
TRBV6-5	TRBD1	TRBJ1-5	.	TGTGCCAGCAGTCGCTCCTTAGACAGGGTACCCCAGCATTTT	CASSRSLDRVPQHF
TRBV7-4	.	TRBJ2-7	once	TGTGCCAGCAGCTTAAGGGGAAACAGGTACCTGGGCCTCTACGAGCAGTACTTC	CASSLRGNRYLGLYEQYF
TRBV6-1	.	TRBJ2-2	.	TGTGCCAGCAGTGAATTAAGAGTAACGAACACCGGGGAGCTGTTTTTT	CASSELRVTNTGELFF
TRBV7-6	TRBD1	TRBJ1-1	.	TGTGCCAGCAGCTTAGGGGCAGGGGGCTTCACTGAAGCTTTCTTT	CASSLGAGGFTEAFF
TRBV28	.	TRBJ1-3	.	TGTGCCAGCAGTTCGACCGGCCCTGGAAACACCATATATTTT	CASSSTGPGNTIYF
TRBV10-3	.	TRBJ2-3	.	TGTGCCATCAGTGTTGAACAAGACACAGATACGCAGTATTTT	CAISVEQDTDTQYF
TRBV29-1	.	TRBJ1-2	few	TGCAGCGTTCACCAGGGCACATACTATGGCTACACCTTC	CSVHQGTYYGYTF
TRBV11-2	TRBD1	TRBJ2-5	.	TGTGCCAGCAGCCACCCCGGGGAACAGGGGGCAAGTGAGACCCAGTACTTC	CASSHPGEQGASETQYF
TRBV27	TRBD1	TRBJ2-7	.	TGTGCCAGCAGTTTCCGGGACAGGGATTACGAGCAGTACTTC	CASSFRDRDYEQYF
TRBV6-1	.	TRBJ1-6	.	TGTGCCAGCAGTGAACTGGGGGGCACCAGAAATTCACCCCTCCACTTT	CASSELGGTRNSPLHF
TRBV7-9	TRBD1	TRBJ1-4	once	TGTGCCAGCAGGACAGGGGCCGGGGATGAAAAACTGTTTTTT	CASRTGAGDEKLFF
TRBV6-1	.	TRBJ2-7	.	TGTGCCAGCAGTACACGTAGCTCCTACGAGCAGTACTTC	CASSTRSSYEQYF
TRBV28	.	TRBJ2-7	.	TGTGCCAGCAGTACATACTACGAGCAGTACTTC	CASSTYYEQYF
TRBV2	TRBD1	TRBJ1-1	.	TGTGCCAGCAGAGACCTGACAGGGGCTCCGAACACTGAAGCTTTCTTT	CASRDLTGAPNTEAFF
TRBV7-9	.	TRBJ2-7	.	TGTGCCAGCAGCACTCTAGGGTGGGGGCCATTCAACGAGCAGTACTTC	CASSTLGWGPFNEQYF
TRBV5-1	TRBD1	TRBJ1-3	.	TGCGCCAGCAGCTTGTGGACAGGGGGAAACACCATATATTTT	CASSLWTGGNTIYF
TRBV11-2	.	TRBJ2-7	.	TGTGCCAGCAGCACAAACATTGAATACTACGAGCAGTACTTC	CASSTNIEYYEQYF
TRBV19	.	TRBJ2-3	.	TGTGCCAGTAGTATAGACTGGCGTCTGTATTTT	CASSIDWRLYF
TRBV7-2	.	TRBJ1-2	once	TGTGCCAGCAGCTTAGCGAACCCCGGGGGGCGAAGCTATGGCTACACCTTC	CASSLANPGGRSYGYTF
TRBV5-6	.	TRBJ1-1	.	TGTGCCAGCAGCTGGCTTGGACAGATGAACACTGAAGCTTTCTTT	CASSWLGQMNTEAFF
TRBV9	.	TRBJ2-7	.	TGTGCCAGCAGCGGACAACCTCAGGGTGGCGAGCAGTACTTC	CASSGQPQGGEQYF
TRBV9	.	TRBJ2-7	.	TGTGCCAGCAGCCCCCGGGGCTCCTACGAGCAGTACTTC	CASSPRGSYEQYF
TRBV7-2	.	TRBJ2-3	.	TGTGCCAGCAGCTTAGCGCTAACAGATACGCAGTATTTT	CASSLALTDTQYF
TRBV5-4	.	TRBJ1-2	.	TGTGCCAGCAGCGGCGGAGGGGGAAATGGCTACACCTTC	CASSGGGGNGYTF
TRBV7-2	.	TRBJ1-6	once	TGTGCCAGCAGCTTGAATAATTCACCCCTCCACTTT	CASSLNNSPLHF
TRBV27	.	TRBJ2-5	.	TGTGCCAGCACCTTGACCCTCGGGGAGACCCAGTACTTC	CASTLTLGETQYF
TRBV7-2	TRBD1	TRBJ2-4	.	TGTGCCAGCAGCTTCCTACAGGGGAGCAACATTCAGTACTTC	CASSFLQGSNIQYF